This T cell receptor (beta chain) was observed in a study of cytomegalovirus exposure and HLA in healthy donors. Overall study results and limits: Earlier findings revealed that most TCR beta V segments proved productive either about 90% or about 30% of the time. Published work reported that the classifier diagnosed cytomegalovirus status with high specificity and sensitivity. The authors assumed roughly uniform sequencing depth across donors for presence/absence analyses.

PCR used 60 Vbeta primers and 13 Jbeta primers. The assay was immunoSEQ multiplex PCR, and TCRdb's table has in-frame clones only and misses some. Recorded for this sample: nearly 200,000 clones. The CDR3 loop spans 12 amino acids. CDR1 is SGHTA and CDR2 is FQGNSA in the germline V gene. For this clone: What it binds is unknown.

The receptor was derived from a boy aged 5-17 years in good health and CMV-seronegative. Material for sequencing was PBMCs. This chain links TRBV7-2 with TRBJ2-5, with a tentative D call TRBD2 (6 bases). The end of the DNA fits TRBJ2-7 better, so the J call may be wrong. CDR3 coding DNA: TGTGCCAGCAGCCATAGCGGCTACGAGCAGTACTTC. Its protein is CASSHSGYEQYF.